What follows are 12 T cell receptor beta chains derived from one specimen sequenced in a study of OX40 agonist ivuxolimab in advanced cancers. Measured with immunoSEQ multiplex PCR; TCRdb has only the in-frame clones, and not every one. The sample lists over 35,000 clones, about 70% occurring once. The sample in question was CD4+ or CD8+ T cells sorted from blood, obtained in a trial of the OX40 agonist ivuxolimab. These receptors all stem from an adult with an advanced solid tumor such as melanoma, head and neck, liver or kidney cancer.

Only a few counts were recorded for this clone. At the DNA level, this CDR3 is encoded by other sequences in the same sample as well. V usage is TRBV5-6 and J usage is TRBJ1-2, with a possible D match to TRBD1 (5 bases). Trimming shortened V by 4 bases and J by 3 bases, and 13 bases separated the two germline ends. The CDR3 is made up of 14 amino acids. In germline, CDR1 is SGHDT, CDR2 YYEEEE. DNA of the CDR3: TGTGCCAGCAGCACATCCGGGACGGACTATGGCTACACCTTC. Protein sequence: CASSTSGTDYGYTF.

Here the CDR3 DNA reads TGTGCCAGCAGGGAACTGGGGGAGCAGTACTTC. The encoded protein is CASRELGEQYF. The chain has TRBV6-6 and TRBJ2-7; D is unresolved. CDR3 length equals 11 residues. The V and J ends lost 6 bases and 7 bases respectively, with 10 bases between them. The germline gives CDR1 MNHNY, CDR2 SVGAGI (reference sequence).

This clone is medium-sized (0.01 to 0.1%) in the sample. CDR3 nucleotide sequence: TGTGCCAGCAGCTTTAGGGGCGCAGGTGATAATTCACCCCTCCACTTT. This encodes CASSFRGAGDNSPLHF. The genes are TRBV5-6 and TRBJ1-6, with D tentatively TRBD1 (5 bases). Germline V gene lookup returns CDR1 SGHDT and CDR2 YYEEEE. The CDR3 has 16 residues. The V end lost 2 bases, the J end lost 5 bases, and 14 bases lay between the germline ends.

The chain couples TRBV29-1 to TRBJ2-5; no definite D call. This CDR3 spans 12 amino acids. Germline assignment: CDR1 SQVTM and CDR2 ANQGSEA. V was clipped by 4 bases and J by 5 bases, with 11 bases between them. The CDR3 DNA follows: TGCAGCGTTGTTAGCCTAGGGGAGACCCAGTACTTC. It codes for CSVVSLGETQYF.

This chain links TRBV19 with TRBJ1-5, with no clear D. The ends were cut back, 4 bases at V and 0 bases at J, with 7 bases in the middle. The germline gives CDR1 LNHDA, CDR2 SQIVND (reference sequence). This CDR3 is 14 amino acids long. The CDR3 DNA is TGTGCCAGTAGTACGGTGGATAGCAATCAGCCCCAGCATTTT. Translated, it gives CASSTVDSNQPQHF.

The rearrangement uses TRBV25-1 and TRBJ2-1, with D possibly matching TRBD1 (6 bases). CDR3 length: 12 residues. Between the trimmed V and J ends, which lost 6 bases and 9 bases, there was a span of 12 bases. Germline CDR1 MGHDK, CDR2 SYGVNS. CDR3 amino acids: CASRGGLSEQFF. CDR3 DNA: TGTGCCAGCAGAGGGGGTTTAAGTGAGCAGTTCTTC. The full variable domain, rest sourced from reference TRBV25-1 and TRBJ2-1, is EADIYQTPRYLVIGTGKKITLECSQTMGHDKMYWYQQDPGMELHLIHYSYGVNSTEKGDLSSESTVSRIRTEHFPLTLESARPSHTSQYLCASRGGLSEQFFGPGTRLTVL.

This clone has more than one count but fewer than ten. This rearrangement joins TRBV15 to TRBJ1-1; D is perhaps TRBD1 (6 bases). This CDR3 region has 15 residues. Looked up from germline, CDR1 is LNHNV and CDR2 is YYDKDF (reference sequence). V was clipped by 3 bases and J by 3 bases, with 14 bases between them. As DNA, the CDR3 is TGTGCCACCAGCAGCTACAGGGTGGGGTACACTGAAGCTTTCTTT. As protein: CATSSYRVGYTEAFF. Using reference TRBV15 and TRBJ1-1 for the parts outside the CDR3, the full variable domain is DAMVIQNPRYQVTQFGKPVTLSCSQTLNHNVMYWYQQKSSQAPKLLFHYYDKDFNNEADTPDNFQSRRPNTSFCFLDIRSPGLGDTAMYLCATSSYRVGYTEAFFGQGTRLTVV.

J is TRBJ1-1 and V is TRBV30, with 9 nucleotides matching TRBD1. Germline CDR1 is GTSNPN and CDR2 is SVGIG (reference sequence). J was trimmed by 1 base and V by 0 bases; bases with no gene match: 0. The CDR3 contains 14 residues. CDR3 bases: TGTGCCTGGAGTGTGGACAGGGGGAACACTGAAGCTTTCTTT. Translated: CAWSVDRGNTEAFF.

This chain connects TRBV7-8 to TRBJ2-1, with 11 bases identical to TRBD2. Unmatched junction bases numbered 11, after V lost 5 bases and J lost 8 bases. The CDR3 is 16 amino acids. The V gene's germline CDR1 is SGHVS and CDR2 FQNEAQ. CDR3 protein: CASSTTLAGGRDEQFF. The CDR3 DNA sequence: TGTGCCAGCAGCACCACCTTAGCGGGGGGGCGTGATGAGCAGTTCTTC.

The V call is TRBV9, the J call TRBJ2-2, with unresolved D. Trimming pared 4 bases from V and 4 bases from J, leaving 11 bases between. The germline V gene encodes CDR1 SGDLS and CDR2 YYNGEE. CDR3 length: 14 amino acids. In nucleotides, the CDR3 is TGTGCCAGCAGCCCCATAACCTCCACCGGGGAGCTGTTTTTT. Translated: CASSPITSTGELFF.

The chain joins TRBV9 to TRBJ2-3; TRBD2 is a possible D gene (5 bases). Germline V gives CDR1 SGDLS, CDR2 YYNGEE. The CDR3 has 12 amino acids. Between the trimmed V and J ends, which lost 2 bases and 5 bases, there was a span of 6 bases. The CDR3 nucleotides read TGTGCCAGCAGCGTCCGGGGAGATACGCAGTATTTT. It codes for CASSVRGDTQYF.

This clone was detected only a few times. The rearrangement uses TRBV7-9 and TRBJ1-1, with D maybe TRBD1 (5 bases). This CDR3 contains 16 residues. V was shortened by 1 base and J by 2 bases, with 14 bases between the two germline ends. The germline V gene encodes CDR1 SEHNR and CDR2 FQNEAQ (reference sequence). The CDR3 nucleotides read TGTGCCAGCAGCTTAGATTGGTTGCAGGGAAACACTGAAGCTTTCTTT. Protein sequence: CASSLDWLQGNTEAFF.